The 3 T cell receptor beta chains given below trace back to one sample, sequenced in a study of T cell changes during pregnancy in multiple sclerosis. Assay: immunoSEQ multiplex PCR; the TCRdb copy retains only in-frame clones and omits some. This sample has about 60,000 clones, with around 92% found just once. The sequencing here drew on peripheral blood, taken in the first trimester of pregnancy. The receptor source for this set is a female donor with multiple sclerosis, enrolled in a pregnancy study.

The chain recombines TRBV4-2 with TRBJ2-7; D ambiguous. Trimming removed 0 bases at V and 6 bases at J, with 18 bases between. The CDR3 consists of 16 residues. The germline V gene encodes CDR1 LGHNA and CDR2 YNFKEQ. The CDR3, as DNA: TGTGCCAGCAGCCAAGATGTTGCGGATTCACGCGGCGAGCAGTACTTC. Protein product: CASSQDVADSRGEQYF.

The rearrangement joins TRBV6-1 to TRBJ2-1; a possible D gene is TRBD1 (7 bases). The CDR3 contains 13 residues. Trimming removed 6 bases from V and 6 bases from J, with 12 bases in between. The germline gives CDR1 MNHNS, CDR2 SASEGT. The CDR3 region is CASSKQGGNEQFF. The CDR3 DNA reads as TGTGCCAGCAGCAAGCAGGGGGGCAATGAGCAGTTCTTC.

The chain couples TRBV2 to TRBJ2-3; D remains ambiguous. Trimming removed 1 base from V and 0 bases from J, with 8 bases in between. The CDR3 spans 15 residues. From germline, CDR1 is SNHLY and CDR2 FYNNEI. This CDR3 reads CASSEDSSSTDTQYF. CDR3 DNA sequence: TGTGCCAGCAGTGAAGACTCGTCTAGCACAGATACGCAGTATTTT.